The 10 T cell receptor beta chains below all came from one sample that was sequenced in a study of beta chain features in type 1 diabetes. Expressed TCRB transcripts got sequenced, as all isolated RNA was reverse transcribed. Libraries were prepared by immunoSEQ multiplex PCR; TCRdb keeps only in-frame clonotypes and omits some of them. The sample has around 340,000 clones, approximately 8.2% seen once. The material sequenced was central memory CD4+ T cells from blood. The receptors stem from a woman aged 18-29 years in good health.

This clone was counted only a few times. Within the sample, other DNA sequences also encode this same CDR3. The rearrangement uses TRBV15 and TRBJ1-2; D call uncertain. The germline V gene encodes CDR1 LNHNV and CDR2 YYDKDF (reference sequence). The CDR3 runs 12 residues. With 0 bases removed from V and 5 bases from J, the gap between germline ends came to 4 bases. The CDR3 DNA sequence: TGTGCCACCAGCAGAGAAGGATATGGCTACACCTTC. Translation gives CATSREGYGYTF.

Comment on this clone: A read error may explain this, as a much larger clone is one base away. J is TRBJ2-7 and V is TRBV7-8, with 9 bases aligning to TRBD2. The length of the CDR3 is 16 residues. Germline V gene lookup returns CDR1 SGHVS and CDR2 FQNEAQ. V lost 1 base and J lost 0; bases outside the gene matches: 4. CDR3 nucleotides: TGTGCCAGCAGCTTAGTTGGTAGCGGGAGCTCCTACGAGCAGTACTTC. Its protein product is CASSLVGSGSSYEQYF.

Only a few counts were recorded for this clone. The chain carries TRBV6-5 and TRBJ1-3; D call uncertain. The CDR3 length is 12 residues. Germline V CDR1 and CDR2: MNHEY, SVGAGI. Trimming stripped 0 bases from V and 8 bases from J, with 5 bases between. In DNA form, the CDR3 reads TGTGCCAGCAGTTACTCGAAGGACACCATATATTTT. Translated: CASSYSKDTIYF.

The chain links TRBV6-6 to TRBJ2-5; 8 nucleotides align to TRBD2. CDR3 size: 13 residues. V was pared by 5 bases and J by 5 bases, with 4 bases of the junction left unmatched. From germline, CDR1 is MNHNY and CDR2 SVGAGI (reference sequence). The CDR3 protein is CASSPRLAETQYF. The CDR3 bases are TGTGCCAGCAGTCCTAGACTAGCGGAGACCCAGTACTTC.

The chain uses TRBV5-1 and TRBJ2-7; the D gene is possibly TRBD1 (5 bases). This CDR3 region has 15 residues. Germline values: CDR1 SGHRS, CDR2 YFSETQ. The V end was cut by 0 bases, the J end by 6 bases, with 16 bases between. Here the CDR3 reads CASSLESQVLGEQYF. For the CDR3, the DNA is TGCGCCAGCAGCTTGGAATCACAGGTGTTGGGCGAGCAGTACTTC.

The sample holds a few counts of this clone. The CDR3 DNA sequence: TGTGCCAGCAGTCTTCAGGGGGGCATCACTGAAGCTTTCTTT. Protein sequence: CASSLQGGITEAFF. This chain links TRBV27 with TRBJ1-1, with 7 nucleotides matching TRBD1. Trimming at V came to 5 bases and at J to 4 bases, leaving 7 bases not matched to a gene. Germline V gene sequence: CDR1 MNHEY, CDR2 SMNVEV (reference sequence). The CDR3 runs to 14 residues.

This chain joins TRBV2 and TRBJ2-7; maybe TRBD2 (5 bases). This CDR3 is 15 amino acids long. V dropped 5 bases and J dropped 7 bases, with 21 bases sitting between them. In germline, CDR1 is SNHLY, CDR2 FYNNEI. The CDR3 DNA sequence: TGTGCCAGCAGTCAACCGGAAGGAGGACGTAGTGAGCAGTACTTC. It translates to CASSQPEGGRSEQYF. The whole variable domain, filled in from reference TRBV2 and TRBJ2-7, reads EPEVTQTPSHQVTQMGQEVILRCVPISNHLYFYWYRQILGQKVEFLVSFYNNEISEKSEIFDDQFSVERPDGSNFTLKIRSTKLEDSAMYFCASSQPEGGRSEQYFGPGTRLTVT.

The chain links TRBV27 to TRBJ2-5, with TRBD1 identical over 7 bases. Germline V gene data show CDR1 as MNHEY and CDR2 as SMNVEV (reference sequence). After removal of 1 base from V and 9 bases from J, the junction contained 8 bases not matched to a gene. The CDR3 has 14 residues. CDR3 bases: TGTGCCAGCAGTTTATACCAGGGGGAACGGCCCCAGTACTTC. Protein: CASSLYQGERPQYF.

The rearrangement uses TRBV4-3 and TRBJ2-3, with 7 positions matching TRBD2. The V segment lost 0 bases and the J segment 2 bases; nucleotides outside the gene matches: 5. Germline CDR1 and CDR2: LGHNA and YSLEER. The CDR3 runs to 16 residues. The CDR3 sequence: CASSQEVGGNTDTQYF. Written as DNA, the CDR3 is TGCGCCAGCAGCCAAGAAGTGGGAGGGAACACAGATACGCAGTATTTT.

This clone came up many times. The chain joins TRBV27 to TRBJ2-1; D not resolved. The V end was cut by 2 bases, the J end by 6 bases, with 14 bases between. The CDR3 is 15 residues long. In germline, CDR1 is MNHEY, CDR2 SMNVEV (reference sequence). CDR3 sequence: CASSLRWAKGNEQFF. The CDR3 bases are TGTGCCAGCAGTTTAAGGTGGGCCAAGGGCAATGAGCAGTTCTTC.